Listed here are 27 T cell receptor beta chains from one sample, sequenced in a study of control samples from healthy donors and cancer patients. Profiling relied on immunoSEQ multiplex PCR, and the TCRdb table lists in-frame clones only, not all of them. The data hold 100,000 to 150,000 clones, with around 90% observed a single time. Specimen: blood. These receptors were collected from a man in his forties in good health.

The chain joins TRBV27 to TRBJ2-1, with 8 bases aligning to TRBD1. Germline V lookup: CDR1 MNHEY, CDR2 SMNVEV (reference sequence). J was trimmed by 6 bases and V by 0 bases; bases with no gene match: 4. The CDR3 sequence is 15 residues long. CDR3 sequence reads: CASSLSAGGLNEQFF. The CDR3 DNA is TGTGCCAGCAGTTTATCAGCAGGGGGCCTCAATGAGCAGTTCTTC.

The genes are TRBV19 and TRBJ2-1; 8 positions agree with TRBD1. V lost 2 bases and J lost 4; bases outside the gene matches: 4. Per germline, CDR1 LNHDA and CDR2 SQIVND (reference sequence). CDR3 length: 15 amino acids. The CDR3, as DNA: TGTGCCAGTAGTATAACTGGACAGGGTTACAATGAGCAGTTCTTC. It translates to CASSITGQGYNEQFF.

This chain joins TRBV5-6 and TRBJ2-7; D might be TRBD1 (6 bases). The CDR3 runs 13 residues. The V end lost 6 bases, the J end lost 0 bases, and 10 bases lay between the germline ends. Germline loops: CDR1 SGHDT, CDR2 YYEEEE. The CDR3 reads CASTRDNSYEQYF. DNA of the CDR3: TGTGCCAGCACCCGGGACAACTCCTACGAGCAGTACTTC.

The V and J genes are TRBV4-1 and TRBJ2-5; D may be TRBD1 or TRBD2 (5 bases each). The CDR3 has 14 residues. V was clipped by 4 bases and J by 2 bases, with 11 bases between them. Germline V gene data show CDR1 as MGHRA and CDR2 as YSYEKL. The CDR3 spells CASSRGPIQETQYF. CDR3 sequence (DNA): TGCGCCAGCAGCCGGGGACCTATACAAGAGACCCAGTACTTC.

This chain connects TRBV5-1 to TRBJ1-1; 7 bases match TRBD1. This CDR3 comprises 13 residues. The V segment lost 4 bases and the J segment 1 base; nucleotides outside the gene matches: 1. Germline lookup yields CDR1 SGHRS and CDR2 YFSETQ. The CDR3 coding sequence is TGCGCCAGCAGCCGACAGGGGAACACTGAAGCTTTCTTT. This gives the protein CASSRQGNTEAFF.

The chain links TRBV23-1 to TRBJ1-4; no clear D. TRBV23-1 is an open reading frame whose function is uncertain. CDR3 size: 16 residues. Trimming pared 0 bases from V and 7 bases from J, leaving 15 bases between. The CDR3, as DNA: TGCGCCAGCAGTCAATCACCGGCCCCAGTGTGTGAAAAACTGTTTTTT. Its protein product is CASSQSPAPVCEKLFF.

V and J are TRBV6-1 and TRBJ2-7; D gene uncertain. V shed 3 bases and J shed 5 bases, with 11 bases lying between them. There are 13 residues in the CDR3. Looked up from germline, CDR1 is MNHNS and CDR2 is SASEGT. The DNA of the CDR3 is TGTGCCAGCAGTGATCATCCTGGGAACGAGCAGTACTTC. It encodes CASSDHPGNEQYF.

This chain joins TRBV6-5 and TRBJ2-5; 8 nucleotides align to TRBD1. This CDR3 comprises 14 residues. With 6 bases clipped from V and 1 base from J, the junction kept 4 bases outside the gene matches. Per the germline V gene, CDR1 is MNHEY and CDR2 is SVGAGI. Here the CDR3 reads CASRDRASQETQYF. The CDR3 DNA reads TGTGCCAGCAGGGACAGGGCCTCCCAAGAGACCCAGTACTTC.

The chain joins TRBV19 to TRBJ1-1, with TRBD1 identical over 9 bases. After removal of 10 bases from V and 1 base from J, the junction contained 10 bases not matched to a gene. The CDR3 consists of 15 residues. Germline V CDR1 and CDR2: LNHDA, SQIVND (reference sequence). CDR3 protein: CATRGQGGKNTEAFF. The CDR3 DNA reads as TGTGCCACGCGGGGACAGGGCGGGAAGAACACTGAAGCTTTCTTT.

V usage is TRBV19 and J usage is TRBJ2-3; 10 bases align to TRBD2. The germline CDR1 and CDR2 sequences are LNHDA and SQIVND (reference sequence). This CDR3 is built from 14 residues. V gave up 9 bases and J gave up 1 base; unmatched junction bases: 4. CDR3 in amino acids: CASGLAGGTDTQYF. The DNA for the CDR3 is TGTGCCAGCGGGCTAGCGGGGGGCACAGATACGCAGTATTTT.

The rearrangement uses TRBV12-5 and TRBJ1-1, with D perhaps matching TRBD1 (5 bases). Trimming shortened V by 0 bases and J by 7 bases, and 12 bases separated the two germline ends. CDR3 size: 14 residues. Germline assignment: CDR1 LGHNT and CDR2 FRNRAP. CDR3 sequence (DNA): TGTGCTAGTGGTTTGGTAAGGGGCCTCCTTGAAGCTTTCTTT. It yields the protein CASGLVRGLLEAFF. The full variable domain, its missing parts supplied by reference TRBV12-5 and TRBJ1-1, is DARVTQTPRHKVTEMGQEVTMRCQPILGHNTVFWYRQTMMQGLELLAYFRNRAPLDDSGMPKDRFSAEMPDATLATLKIQPSEPRDSAVYFCASGLVRGLLEAFFGQGTRLTVV.

The J gene is TRBJ1-1, the V gene TRBV7-6; D unclear. This CDR3 is 15 amino acids long. With 0 bases removed from V and 2 bases from J, the gap between germline ends came to 10 bases. Germline V gene sequence: CDR1 SGHVS, CDR2 FNYEAQ. The chain's CDR3 is CASSLALTDNTEAFF. Here the CDR3 DNA reads TGTGCCAGCAGCTTAGCCCTGACGGACAACACTGAAGCTTTCTTT.

The genes are TRBV24-1 and TRBJ2-2; TRBD1 or TRBD2 may be the D gene (5 bases each). CDR3 size: 13 residues. Trimming took off 4 bases at V and 6 bases at J, with 8 bases between the two ends. Germline assignment: CDR1 KGHDR and CDR2 SFDVKD. The CDR3 region has the DNA TGTGCCACCAGTGACTGGGGGTCCGGGGAGCTGTTTTTT. Its translation: CATSDWGSGELFF.

The V gene is TRBV7-9, the J gene TRBJ2-1; D perhaps matches TRBD2 (5 bases). The germline CDR1 and CDR2 sequences are SEHNR and FQNEAQ (reference sequence). V lost 7 bases and J 1 base, leaving 11 bases between the germline ends. CDR3 length: 14 residues. Here the CDR3 DNA reads TGTGCCAGCAAGCGGACCGATTCCTACAATGAGCAGTTCTTC. It codes for CASKRTDSYNEQFF. Together with reference TRBV7-9 and TRBJ2-1, the CDR3 gives the full variable domain: DTGVSQNPRHKITKRGQNVTFRCDPISEHNRLYWYRQTLGQGPEFLTYFQNEAQLEKSRLLSDRFSAERPKGSFSTLEIQRTEQGDSAMYLCASKRTDSYNEQFFGPGTRLTVL.

The chain has TRBV2 and TRBJ2-7; 7 nucleotides agree with TRBD1. The V gene end was trimmed by 7 bases and the J gene end by 0 bases; junction bases not matched to a gene: 9. The CDR3 has 15 amino acids. Germline CDR1 and CDR2: SNHLY and FYNNEI. CDR3 bases: TGTGCCAGCATCCCCCCCGGGACAGCCTCCTACGAGCAGTACTTC. Translating gives CASIPPGTASYEQYF.

This chain uses TRBV27 with TRBJ2-1; D ambiguous. The germline CDR1 and CDR2 sequences are MNHEY and SMNVEV (reference sequence). The CDR3 loop spans 15 amino acids. V was clipped by 5 bases and J by 2 bases, with 13 bases between them. CDR3 DNA sequence: TGTGCCAGCAGTCCATCATATTGGGCCTACAATGAGCAGTTCTTC. As protein: CASSPSYWAYNEQFF.

The chain has TRBV5-8 and TRBJ2-3; 9 bases fit TRBD2. V lost 6 bases and J lost 1; bases outside the gene matches: 9. CDR1 is SGHTS, CDR2 YDEGEE, per germline. This CDR3 contains 16 residues. CDR3 DNA sequence: TGTGCCAGCAACCTTGGTCCTAGCGGGGGCACAGATACGCAGTATTTT. Protein sequence: CASNLGPSGGTDTQYF. Filled out from reference TRBV5-8 and TRBJ2-3, the complete variable domain reads EAGVTQSPTHLIKTRGQQATLRCSPISGHTSVYWYQQALGLGLQFLLWYDEGEERNRGNFPPRFSGRQFPNYSSELNVNALELEDSALYLCASNLGPSGGTDTQYFGPGTRLTVL.

The gene calls are TRBV30 and TRBJ2-5; no clear D. Deletions cut 0 bases from V and 6 bases from J, with 11 bases between. CDR1 is GTSNPN and CDR2 is SVGIG in the germline V gene (reference sequence). CDR3 length: 13 amino acids. This chain's CDR3 is CAWSVNLLKTQYF. The CDR3 nucleotides read TGTGCCTGGAGTGTTAATTTGCTAAAGACCCAGTACTTC.

V is TRBV27 and J is TRBJ2-3; no firm D call. Germline V CDR1 and CDR2: MNHEY, SMNVEV (reference sequence). This CDR3 has 14 amino acids. V gave up 2 bases and J gave up 2 bases, with 8 bases separating them. The CDR3: CASSLSWNTDTQYF. The CDR3 bases are TGTGCCAGCAGTTTAAGCTGGAACACAGATACGCAGTATTTT.

This clone came up once. The genes are TRBV9 and TRBJ2-1; D remains ambiguous. In germline, CDR1 is SGDLS, CDR2 YYNGEE. V lost 0 bases to trimming and J lost 5 bases, with 9 bases between them. This CDR3 is built from 14 residues. As DNA, the CDR3 is TGTGCCAGCAGCGTAGTAGGGATTAACAATGAGCAGTTCTTC. Translated, it gives CASSVVGINNEQFF.

The V and J genes are TRBV30 and TRBJ1-6; perhaps TRBD1 as D (6 bases). The CDR3 length is 14 residues. V was clipped by 2 bases and J by 9 bases, with 14 bases between them. Germline assignment: CDR1 GTSNPN and CDR2 SVGIG (reference sequence). CDR3 sequence (DNA): TGTGCCTGGAGTAAAGCAGGGGTGACTTCACCCCTCCACTTT. Amino acids: CAWSKAGVTSPLHF.

The rearrangement links TRBV15 to TRBJ1-2; TRBD1 matches 7 bases. This CDR3 has 14 amino acids. Trimming cost V 1 base and J 3 bases; bases outside gene matches: 2. CDR1 and CDR2 from the germline V gene are LNHNV and YYDKDF (reference sequence). The CDR3 nucleotides read TGTGCCACCAGCAGAGGCGGGACAGACTATGGCTACACCTTC. As protein: CATSRGGTDYGYTF.

The J gene is TRBJ2-3, the V gene TRBV28; 11 bases fit TRBD2. The CDR3 is 15 amino acids. CDR1 and CDR2 (germline): MDHEN, SYDVKM. V lost 7 bases and J lost 1; bases outside the gene matches: 4. In nucleotides, the CDR3 is TGTGCCAGCATCAATAGCGGGGGGGGCACAGATACGCAGTATTTT. Protein product: CASINSGGGTDTQYF.

The V and J genes are TRBV12-3 or TRBV12-4 and TRBJ2-1; perhaps TRBD1 as D (5 bases). The CDR3 sequence is 12 residues long. Trimming took 5 bases from V and 9 from J, leaving 11 bases between them. This CDR3 is CASSQGYGEQFF. CDR3 DNA: TGTGCCAGCAGTCAGGGTTACGGTGAGCAGTTCTTC.

This rearrangement joins TRBV19 to TRBJ2-2; D is possibly TRBD1 (5 bases). Trimming took 2 bases from V and 0 from J, leaving 7 bases between them. The CDR3 extends over 15 amino acids. Looked up from germline, CDR1 is LNHDA and CDR2 is SQIVND (reference sequence). The CDR3 DNA reads TGTGCCAGTAGTATACAGGGCACGAACACCGGGGAGCTGTTTTTT. This gives the protein CASSIQGTNTGELFF.

The V gene is TRBV6-5, the J gene TRBJ1-6; no definite D call. CDR1 MNHEY and CDR2 SVGAGI come from the germline V gene. This CDR3 spans 15 amino acids. With 0 bases removed from V and 13 bases from J, the gap between germline ends came to 16 bases. The CDR3: CASSYSGRPFLPLHF. The CDR3 DNA reads as TGTGCCAGCAGTTACTCGGGCAGACCTTTTCTCCCCCTCCACTTT.

The gene calls are TRBV30 and TRBJ1-6; D gene unclear. The V end lost 1 base, the J end lost 7 bases, and 2 bases lay between the germline ends. The CDR3 consists of 11 residues. Germline V gene sequence: CDR1 GTSNPN, CDR2 SVGIG (reference sequence). CDR3 nucleotide sequence: TGTGCCTGGAGTGGAAATTCACCCCTCCACTTT. The encoded protein is CAWSGNSPLHF.